The 11 T cell receptor beta chains below were found in one sample sequenced in a study of blood T cell repertoires in COVID-19. Only in-frame clones appear in the TCRdb table, and some are missing; sequencing was by immunoSEQ multiplex PCR. The data hold more than 12,000 clones, with around 91% observed a single time. Sequenced: peripheral blood. These receptors came from a human donor in a cohort sampled during active COVID-19.

The gene calls are TRBV7-7 and TRBJ2-7; D is possibly TRBD2 (6 bases). V dropped 3 bases and J dropped 0 bases, with 12 bases sitting between them. The CDR3 is 15 residues long. The germline V gene encodes CDR1 SSHAT and CDR2 FNYEAQ (reference sequence). The CDR3 DNA is TGTGCCAGCAGCTTGTCGCGGGACCGCTCCTACGAGCAGTACTTC. It specifies CASSLSRDRSYEQYF.

The chain's CDR3 is CASSKGTGGTGELFF. The CDR3 DNA sequence: TGTGCCAGCAGCAAAGGGACAGGGGGCACCGGGGAGCTGTTTTTT. The chain combines TRBV11-3 with TRBJ2-2; 11 bases fit TRBD1. The CDR3 sequence is 15 residues long. J lost 4 bases, V lost 5 bases, and 3 bases had no gene match. Germline V gene sequence: CDR1 SGHNT, CDR2 YENEEA.

This chain links TRBV7-3 with TRBJ1-1; perhaps TRBD1 as D (5 bases). The germline CDR1 and CDR2 sequences are SGHTA and FQGTGA. The CDR3 extends over 13 amino acids. Trimming removed 4 bases from V and 3 bases from J, with 9 bases in between. This CDR3 reads CASSSTDDTEAFF. In nucleotides, the CDR3 is TGTGCCAGCAGCTCGACAGATGACACTGAAGCTTTCTTT.

The V call is TRBV29-1, the J call TRBJ2-5, with 7 bases matching TRBD1. The CDR3 extends over 13 amino acids. Germline V lookup: CDR1 SQVTM, CDR2 ANQGSEA. Unmatched junction bases numbered 9, after V lost 6 bases and J lost 5 bases. CDR3 sequence: CSVNRGPGETQYF. CDR3 bases: TGCAGCGTCAACAGGGGCCCCGGGGAGACCCAGTACTTC.

The V gene is TRBV19, the J gene TRBJ1-5; no definite D call. The CDR3 length is 13 residues. Germline values: CDR1 LNHDA, CDR2 SQIVND (reference sequence). The CDR3 sequence: CPHPRTERWPQHF. CDR3 sequence (DNA): TGTCCCCACCCCCGAACGGAGCGTTGGCCCCAGCATTTT. Full variable domain (remainder filled in from reference TRBV19 and TRBJ1-5): DGGITQSPKYLFRKEGQNVTLSCEQNLNHDAMYWYRQDPGQGLRLIYYSQIVNDFQKGDIAEGYSVSREKKESFPLTVTSAQKNPTAFYLCPHPRTERWPQHFGDGTRLSIL.

The V gene is TRBV2, the J gene TRBJ1-4; D is uncertain. V gave up 6 bases and J gave up 3 bases, with 14 bases separating them. Germline-derived CDR1 and CDR2 are SNHLY and FYNNEI. The CDR3 length is 15 residues. This CDR3 is CASRSPGFPNEKLFF. CDR3 nucleotide sequence: TGTGCCAGCAGAAGTCCCGGGTTTCCTAATGAAAAACTGTTTTTT.

The J gene is TRBJ1-5, the V gene TRBV10-1, with TRBD1 as a possible D gene (6 bases). The ends were cut back, 5 bases at V and 4 bases at J, with 9 bases in the middle. This CDR3 spans 13 amino acids. Germline lookup yields CDR1 WNHNN and CDR2 SYGVQD (reference sequence). The CDR3 spells CASSSQGNQPQHF. For the CDR3, the DNA is TGCGCCAGCAGTTCCCAGGGGAATCAGCCCCAGCATTTT.

This chain links TRBV18 with TRBJ2-3; possibly TRBD2 for D (5 bases). The germline V gene has CDR1 KGHSH and CDR2 LQKENI. V dropped 3 bases and J dropped 6 bases, with 13 bases sitting between them. The CDR3 has 14 amino acids. The CDR3 nucleotides read TGTGCCAGCTCACCCACCTCGGGAACCGATACGCAGTATTTT. It is translated as CASSPTSGTDTQYF.

The chain recombines TRBV19 with TRBJ1-2; D not resolved. Germline lookup yields CDR1 LNHDA and CDR2 SQIVND (reference sequence). Trimming removed 6 bases from V and 0 bases from J, with 17 bases in between. This CDR3 contains 16 residues. The CDR3 DNA reads TGTGCCAGTAGAGATAGAGCGAGAGTCTCTAACTATGGCTACACCTTC. Its protein product is CASRDRARVSNYGYTF. The variable domain in full, completed from reference TRBV19 and TRBJ1-2, reads DGGITQSPKYLFRKEGQNVTLSCEQNLNHDAMYWYRQDPGQGLRLIYYSQIVNDFQKGDIAEGYSVSREKKESFPLTVTSAQKNPTAFYLCASRDRARVSNYGYTFGSGTRLTVV.

The chain uses TRBV4-2 and TRBJ1-2; TRBD1 aligns across 7 bases. Germline CDR1 is LGHNA and CDR2 is YNFKEQ. The CDR3 is made up of 13 amino acids. J gave up 5 bases and V 4 bases, and 4 bases lay outside the gene matches. In DNA, the CDR3 is TGTGCCAGCAGCCCGGGGACAGAGTATGGCTACACCTTC. Translated: CASSPGTEYGYTF.

The V and J genes are TRBV2 and TRBJ1-6; no clear D gene. The CDR3 is made up of 15 amino acids. In germline, CDR1 is SNHLY, CDR2 FYNNEI. Between the trimmed V and J ends, which lost 0 bases and 6 bases, there was a span of 9 bases. In nucleotides, the CDR3 is TGTGCCAGCAGTGAAGCCGCCGGGTTTAATTCACCCCTCCACTTT. Translating gives CASSEAAGFNSPLHF.